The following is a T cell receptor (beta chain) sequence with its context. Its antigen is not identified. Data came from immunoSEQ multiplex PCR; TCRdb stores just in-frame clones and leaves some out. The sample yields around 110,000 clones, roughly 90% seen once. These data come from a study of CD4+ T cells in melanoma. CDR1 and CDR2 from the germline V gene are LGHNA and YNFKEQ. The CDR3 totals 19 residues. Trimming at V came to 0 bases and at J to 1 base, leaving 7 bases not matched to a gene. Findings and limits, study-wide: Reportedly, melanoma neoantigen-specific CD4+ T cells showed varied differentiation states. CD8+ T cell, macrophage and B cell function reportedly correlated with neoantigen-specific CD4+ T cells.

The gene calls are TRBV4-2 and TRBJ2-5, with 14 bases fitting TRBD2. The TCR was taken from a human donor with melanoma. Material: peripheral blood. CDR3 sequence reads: CASSQEGTSGGLPQETQYF. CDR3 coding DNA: TGTGCCAGCAGCCAAGAAGGGACTAGCGGGGGCCTACCCCAAGAGACCCAGTACTTC.